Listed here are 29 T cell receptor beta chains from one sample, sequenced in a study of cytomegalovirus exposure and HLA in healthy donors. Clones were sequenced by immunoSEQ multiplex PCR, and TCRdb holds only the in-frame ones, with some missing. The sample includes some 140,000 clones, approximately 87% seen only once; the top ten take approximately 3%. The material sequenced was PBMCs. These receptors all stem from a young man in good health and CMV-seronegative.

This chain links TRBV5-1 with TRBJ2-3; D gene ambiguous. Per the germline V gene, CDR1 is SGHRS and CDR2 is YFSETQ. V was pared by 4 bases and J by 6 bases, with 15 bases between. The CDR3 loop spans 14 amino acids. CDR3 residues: CASSPRSDGDTQYF. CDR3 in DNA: TGCGCCAGCAGCCCTCGGAGCGATGGGGATACGCAGTATTTT.

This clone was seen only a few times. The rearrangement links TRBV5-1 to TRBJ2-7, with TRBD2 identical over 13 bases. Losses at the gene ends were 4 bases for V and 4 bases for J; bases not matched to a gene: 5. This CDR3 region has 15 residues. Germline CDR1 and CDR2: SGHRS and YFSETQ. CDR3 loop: CASSETSGGEYEQYF. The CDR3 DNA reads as TGCGCCAGCAGCGAAACTAGCGGGGGGGAGTACGAGCAGTACTTC.

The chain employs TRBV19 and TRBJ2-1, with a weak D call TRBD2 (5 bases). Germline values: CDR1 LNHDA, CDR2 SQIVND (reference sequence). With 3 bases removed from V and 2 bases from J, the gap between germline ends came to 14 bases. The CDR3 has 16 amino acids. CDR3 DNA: TGTGCCAGTAGTATTTTGGGGATCGGGGCCTACAATGAGCAGTTCTTC. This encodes CASSILGIGAYNEQFF.

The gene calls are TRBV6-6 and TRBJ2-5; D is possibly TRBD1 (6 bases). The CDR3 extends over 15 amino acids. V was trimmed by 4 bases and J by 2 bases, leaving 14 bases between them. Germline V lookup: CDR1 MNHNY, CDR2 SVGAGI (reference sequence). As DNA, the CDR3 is TGTGCCAGCAGTTCCCCTGAACAGGGACAAGAGACCCAGTACTTC. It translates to CASSSPEQGQETQYF.

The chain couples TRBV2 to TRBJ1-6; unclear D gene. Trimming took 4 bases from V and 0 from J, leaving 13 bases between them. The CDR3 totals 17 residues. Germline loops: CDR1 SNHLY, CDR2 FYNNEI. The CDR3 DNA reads TGTGCCAGCAGTGTTAACTGGGAGAGCTCCTATAATTCACCCCTCCACTTT. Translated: CASSVNWESSYNSPLHF.

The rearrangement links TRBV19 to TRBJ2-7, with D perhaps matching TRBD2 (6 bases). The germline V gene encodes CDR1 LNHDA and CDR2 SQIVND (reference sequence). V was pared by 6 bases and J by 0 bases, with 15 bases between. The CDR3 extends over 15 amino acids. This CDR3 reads CASSGGRESSYEQYF. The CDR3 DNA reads TGTGCCAGTAGCGGCGGCCGGGAGAGCTCCTACGAGCAGTACTTC.

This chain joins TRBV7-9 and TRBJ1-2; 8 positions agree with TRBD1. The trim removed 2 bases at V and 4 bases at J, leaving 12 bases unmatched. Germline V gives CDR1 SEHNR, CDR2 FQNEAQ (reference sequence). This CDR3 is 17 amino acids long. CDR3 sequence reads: CASSLFRTGPTIYGYTF. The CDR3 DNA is TGTGCCAGCAGCTTATTTCGGACAGGGCCTACTATCTATGGCTACACCTTC.

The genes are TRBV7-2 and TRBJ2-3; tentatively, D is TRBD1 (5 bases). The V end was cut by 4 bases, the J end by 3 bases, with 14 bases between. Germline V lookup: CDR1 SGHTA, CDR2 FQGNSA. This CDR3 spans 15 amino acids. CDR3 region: CASSSSRGRTDTQYF. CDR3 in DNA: TGTGCCAGCAGCTCATCAAGGGGTAGGACAGATACGCAGTATTTT.

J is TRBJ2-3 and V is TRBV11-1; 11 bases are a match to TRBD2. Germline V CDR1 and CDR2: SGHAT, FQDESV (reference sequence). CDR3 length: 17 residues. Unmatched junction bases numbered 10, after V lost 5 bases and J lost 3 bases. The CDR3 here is CASSLPLTSGVTDTQYF. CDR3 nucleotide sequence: TGTGCCAGCAGCCTCCCATTGACTAGCGGGGTAACAGATACGCAGTATTTT. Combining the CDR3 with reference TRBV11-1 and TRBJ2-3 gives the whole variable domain EAEVAQSPRYKITEKSQAVAFWCDPISGHATLYWYRQILGQGPELLVQFQDESVVDDSQLPKDRFSAERLKGVDSTLKIQPAELGDSAMYLCASSLPLTSGVTDTQYFGPGTRLTVL.

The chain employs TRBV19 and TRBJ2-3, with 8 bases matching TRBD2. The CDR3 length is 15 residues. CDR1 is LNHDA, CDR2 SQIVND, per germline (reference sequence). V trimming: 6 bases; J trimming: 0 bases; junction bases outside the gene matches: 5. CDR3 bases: TGTGCCAGTAGCTCGCGGGGGGCGAGCACAGATACGCAGTATTTT. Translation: CASSSRGASTDTQYF.

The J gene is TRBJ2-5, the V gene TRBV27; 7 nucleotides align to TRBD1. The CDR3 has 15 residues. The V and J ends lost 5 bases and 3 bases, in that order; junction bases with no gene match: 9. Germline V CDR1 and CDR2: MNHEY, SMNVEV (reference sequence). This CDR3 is CASSTKRGTEETQYF. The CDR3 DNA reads TGTGCCAGCAGTACTAAGAGGGGGACAGAAGAGACCCAGTACTTC.

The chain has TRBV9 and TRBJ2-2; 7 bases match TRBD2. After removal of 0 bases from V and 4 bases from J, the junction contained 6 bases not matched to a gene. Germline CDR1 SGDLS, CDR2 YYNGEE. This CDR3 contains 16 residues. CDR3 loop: CASSVGVAGPTGELFF. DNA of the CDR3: TGTGCCAGCAGCGTAGGGGTAGCGGGCCCCACCGGGGAGCTGTTTTTT.

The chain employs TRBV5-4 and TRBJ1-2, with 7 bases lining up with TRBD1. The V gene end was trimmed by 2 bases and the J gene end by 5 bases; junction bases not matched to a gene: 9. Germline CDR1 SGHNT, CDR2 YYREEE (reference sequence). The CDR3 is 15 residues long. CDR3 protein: CASSFETGPRYGYTF. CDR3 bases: TGTGCCAGCAGCTTCGAGACAGGGCCTCGGTATGGCTACACCTTC.

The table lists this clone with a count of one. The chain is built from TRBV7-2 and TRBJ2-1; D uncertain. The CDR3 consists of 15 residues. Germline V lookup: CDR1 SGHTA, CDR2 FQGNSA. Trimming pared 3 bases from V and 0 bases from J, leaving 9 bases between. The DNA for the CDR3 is TGTGCCAGCAGCTTGCGGCTGTACTCCTACAATGAGCAGTTCTTC. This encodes CASSLRLYSYNEQFF.

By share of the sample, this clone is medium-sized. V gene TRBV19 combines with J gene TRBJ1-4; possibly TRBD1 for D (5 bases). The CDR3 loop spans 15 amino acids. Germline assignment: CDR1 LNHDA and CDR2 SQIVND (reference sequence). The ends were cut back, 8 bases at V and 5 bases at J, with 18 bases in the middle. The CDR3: CASSEGPHENEKLFF. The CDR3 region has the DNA TGTGCCAGTTCGGAGGGACCGCACGAGAATGAAAAACTGTTTTTT.

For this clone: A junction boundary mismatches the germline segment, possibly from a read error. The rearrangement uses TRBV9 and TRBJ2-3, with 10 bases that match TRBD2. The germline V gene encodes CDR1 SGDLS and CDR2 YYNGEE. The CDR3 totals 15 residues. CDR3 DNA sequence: TGTGCCAGCAGCGTAGCTAGCGGGAGCACGGATACGCAGTATTTT. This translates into CASSVASGSTDTQYF.

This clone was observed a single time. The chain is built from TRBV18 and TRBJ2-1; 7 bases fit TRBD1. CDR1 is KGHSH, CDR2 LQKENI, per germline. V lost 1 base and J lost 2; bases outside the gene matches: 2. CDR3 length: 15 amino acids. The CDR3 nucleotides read TGTGCCAGCTCACCACAGGGGGCCCCCTACAATGAGCAGTTCTTC. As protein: CASSPQGAPYNEQFF. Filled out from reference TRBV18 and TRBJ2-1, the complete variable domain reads NAGVMQNPRHLVRRRGQEARLRCSPMKGHSHVYWYRQLPEEGLKFMVYLQKENIIDESGMPKERFSAEFPKEGPSILRIQQVVRGDSAAYFCASSPQGAPYNEQFFGPGTRLTVL.

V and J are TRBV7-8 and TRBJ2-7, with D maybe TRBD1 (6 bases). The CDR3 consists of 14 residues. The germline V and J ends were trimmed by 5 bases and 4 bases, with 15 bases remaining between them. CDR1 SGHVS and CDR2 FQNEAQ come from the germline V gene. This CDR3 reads CASSPHREQYEQYF. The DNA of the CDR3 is TGTGCCAGCAGCCCACACAGGGAGCAGTACGAGCAGTACTTC.

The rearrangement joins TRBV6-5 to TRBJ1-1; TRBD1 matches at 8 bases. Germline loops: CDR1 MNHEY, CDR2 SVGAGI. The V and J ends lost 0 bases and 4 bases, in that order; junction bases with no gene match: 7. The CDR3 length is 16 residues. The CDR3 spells CASSYSTGDWPTEAFF. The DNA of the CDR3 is TGTGCCAGCAGTTACTCGACAGGGGATTGGCCCACTGAAGCTTTCTTT.

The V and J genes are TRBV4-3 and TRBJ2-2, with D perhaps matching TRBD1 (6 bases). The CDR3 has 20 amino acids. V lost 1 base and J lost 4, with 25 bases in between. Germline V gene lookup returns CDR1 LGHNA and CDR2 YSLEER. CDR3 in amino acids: CASSQGPGQRSPFGTGELFF. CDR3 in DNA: TGCGCCAGCAGCCAAGGTCCGGGACAACGAAGCCCTTTTGGCACCGGGGAGCTGTTTTTT.

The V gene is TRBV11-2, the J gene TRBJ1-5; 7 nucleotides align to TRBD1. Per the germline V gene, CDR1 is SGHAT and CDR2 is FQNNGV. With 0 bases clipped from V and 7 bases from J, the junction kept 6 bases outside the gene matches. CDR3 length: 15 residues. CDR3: CASSLEGGAGQPQHF. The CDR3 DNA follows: TGTGCCAGCAGCTTAGAAGGGGGCGCGGGCCAGCCCCAGCATTTT.

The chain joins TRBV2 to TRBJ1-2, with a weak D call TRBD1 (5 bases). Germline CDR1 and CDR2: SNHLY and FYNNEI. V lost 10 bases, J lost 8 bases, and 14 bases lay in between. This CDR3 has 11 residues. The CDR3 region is CANWGVDGYTF. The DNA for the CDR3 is TGTGCCAACTGGGGGGTGGACGGCTACACCTTC.

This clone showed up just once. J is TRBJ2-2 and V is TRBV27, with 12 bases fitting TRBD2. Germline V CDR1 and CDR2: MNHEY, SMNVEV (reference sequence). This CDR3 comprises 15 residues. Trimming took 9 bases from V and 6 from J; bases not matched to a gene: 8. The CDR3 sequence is CASLPSGGVAGELFF. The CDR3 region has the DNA TGTGCCAGTTTGCCTAGCGGGGGGGTGGCCGGGGAGCTGTTTTTT.

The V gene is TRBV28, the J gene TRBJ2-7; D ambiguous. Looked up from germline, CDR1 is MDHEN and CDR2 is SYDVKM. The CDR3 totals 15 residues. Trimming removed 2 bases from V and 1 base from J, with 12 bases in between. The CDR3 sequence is CASSLRRLISYEQYF. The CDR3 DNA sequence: TGTGCCAGCAGTTTAAGACGACTGATTTCCTACGAGCAGTACTTC.

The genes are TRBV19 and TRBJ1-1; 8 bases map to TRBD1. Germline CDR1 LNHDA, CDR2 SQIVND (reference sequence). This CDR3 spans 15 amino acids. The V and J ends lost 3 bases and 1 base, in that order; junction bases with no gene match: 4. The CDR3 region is CASSIPGTGNTEAFF. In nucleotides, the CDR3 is TGTGCCAGTAGTATCCCCGGGACAGGGAACACTGAAGCTTTCTTT.

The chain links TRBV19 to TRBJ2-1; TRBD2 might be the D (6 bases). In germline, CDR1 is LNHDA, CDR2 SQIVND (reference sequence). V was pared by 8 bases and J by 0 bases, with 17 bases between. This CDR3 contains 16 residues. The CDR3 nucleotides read TGTGCCAGTGGGGCGGGGCACCCGACCTCCTACAATGAGCAGTTCTTC. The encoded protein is CASGAGHPTSYNEQFF.

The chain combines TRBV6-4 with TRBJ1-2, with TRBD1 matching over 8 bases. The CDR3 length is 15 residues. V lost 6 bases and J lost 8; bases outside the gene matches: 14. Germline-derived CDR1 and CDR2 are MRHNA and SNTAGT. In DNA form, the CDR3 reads TGTGCCAGCAGCCTCGGGACAGGTCTTCCAGGGGGCTACACCTTC. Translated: CASSLGTGLPGGYTF.

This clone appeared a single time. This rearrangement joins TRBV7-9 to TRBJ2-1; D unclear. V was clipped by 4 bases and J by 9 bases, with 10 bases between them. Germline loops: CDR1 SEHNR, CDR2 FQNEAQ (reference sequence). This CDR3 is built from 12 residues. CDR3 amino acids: CASSYEVGEQFF. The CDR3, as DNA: TGTGCCAGCAGCTACGAGGTTGGTGAGCAGTTCTTC.

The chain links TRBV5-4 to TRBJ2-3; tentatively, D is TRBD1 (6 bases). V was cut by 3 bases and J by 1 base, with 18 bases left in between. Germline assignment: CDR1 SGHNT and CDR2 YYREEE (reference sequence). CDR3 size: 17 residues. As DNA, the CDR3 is TGTGCCAGCAGCTCGCAAAAACAGGGCCGGGGCACAGATACGCAGTATTTT. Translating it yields CASSSQKQGRGTDTQYF.